A single sample is the source of the 4 T cell receptor beta chains below, sequenced in a study of control samples from healthy donors and cancer patients. Sequenced by immunoSEQ multiplex PCR; TCRdb stores in-frame clones only, minus some. Here the sample spans 150,000 to 200,000 clones, 94% being singletons. The sample comprised blood. The receptors come from a woman younger than 35 in good health.

The J gene is TRBJ1-1, the V gene TRBV5-6; 10 positions match TRBD1. With 0 bases clipped from V and 1 base from J, the junction kept 6 bases outside the gene matches. This CDR3 has 17 amino acids. CDR1 is SGHDT, CDR2 YYEEEE, per germline. The CDR3 sequence is CASSLGQGASRNTEAFF. The CDR3 nucleotides are TGTGCCAGCAGCTTGGGACAGGGGGCGAGTAGGAACACTGAAGCTTTCTTT.

This chain links TRBV21-1 with TRBJ1-1. TRBV21-1 is assigned pseudogene status. The CDR3 consists of 15 residues. CDR3 protein: CASAKRRYMNTEAFF. The DNA of the CDR3 is TGTGCCAGCGCGAAGAGGAGATACATGAACACTGAAGCTTTCTTT.

V usage is TRBV27 and J usage is TRBJ1-2; possible D gene TRBD1, 6 bases. The germline CDR1 and CDR2 sequences are MNHEY and SMNVEV (reference sequence). Trimming pared 3 bases from V and 8 bases from J, leaving 16 bases between. CDR3 length equals 14 residues. The CDR3 is CASSLGAGASGYTF. As DNA, the CDR3 is TGTGCCAGCAGTTTGGGGGCGGGGGCAAGCGGCTACACCTTC.

The chain has TRBV19 and TRBJ2-2; the D is unclear. The CDR3 spans 15 residues. The V gene lost 3 bases and the J gene lost 8 bases, with 16 bases spanning the gap. Germline V gene lookup returns CDR1 LNHDA and CDR2 SQIVND (reference sequence). The CDR3: CASSIVSPTGGELFF. CDR3 DNA: TGTGCCAGTAGTATTGTAAGCCCAACGGGTGGGGAGCTGTTTTTT. Combining the CDR3 with reference TRBV19 and TRBJ2-2 gives the whole variable domain DGGITQSPKYLFRKEGQNVTLSCEQNLNHDAMYWYRQDPGQGLRLIYYSQIVNDFQKGDIAEGYSVSREKKESFPLTVTSAQKNPTAFYLCASSIVSPTGGELFFGEGSRLTVL.